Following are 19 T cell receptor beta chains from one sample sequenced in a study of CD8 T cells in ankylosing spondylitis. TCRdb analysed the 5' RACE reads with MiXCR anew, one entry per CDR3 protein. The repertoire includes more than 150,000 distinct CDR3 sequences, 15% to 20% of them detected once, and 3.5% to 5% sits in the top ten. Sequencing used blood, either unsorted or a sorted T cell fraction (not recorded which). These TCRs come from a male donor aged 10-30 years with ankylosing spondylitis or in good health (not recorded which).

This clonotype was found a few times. This CDR3 is CASSYSGLAGIYNEQFF. The DNA of the CDR3 is TGTGCCAGCAGTTACTCGGGACTAGCGGGAATTTACAATGAGCAGTTCTTC. This sequence joins TRBV6-6 and TRBJ2-1, with 13 bases identical to TRBD2. Germline assignment: CDR1 MNHNY and CDR2 SVGAGI (reference sequence). Germline trimming cut 0 bases from V and 4 bases from J; bases unmatched to any gene: 3. CDR3 length: 17 amino acids.

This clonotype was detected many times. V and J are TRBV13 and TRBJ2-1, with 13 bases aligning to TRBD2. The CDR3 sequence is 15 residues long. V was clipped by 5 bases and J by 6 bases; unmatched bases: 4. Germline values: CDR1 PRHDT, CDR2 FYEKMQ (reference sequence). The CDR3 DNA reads TGTGCCAGCAGCCCACGGACTAGCGGGGGCAATGAGCAGTTCTTC. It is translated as CASSPRTSGGNEQFF.

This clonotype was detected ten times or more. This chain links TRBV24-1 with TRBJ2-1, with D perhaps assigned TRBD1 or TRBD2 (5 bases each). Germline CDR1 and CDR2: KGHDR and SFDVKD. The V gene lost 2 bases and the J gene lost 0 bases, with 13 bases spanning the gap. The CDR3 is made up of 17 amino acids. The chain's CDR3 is CATSDSPGRISYNEQFF. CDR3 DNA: TGTGCCACCAGTGATTCTCCGGGACGCATCTCCTACAATGAGCAGTTCTTC.

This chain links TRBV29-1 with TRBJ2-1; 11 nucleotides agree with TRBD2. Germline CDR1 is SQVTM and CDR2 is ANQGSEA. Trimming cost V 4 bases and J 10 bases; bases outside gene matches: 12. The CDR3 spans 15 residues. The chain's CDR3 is CSVASVAGGNGEQFF. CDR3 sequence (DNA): TGCAGCGTTGCATCGGTAGCGGGAGGGAATGGCGAGCAGTTCTTC.

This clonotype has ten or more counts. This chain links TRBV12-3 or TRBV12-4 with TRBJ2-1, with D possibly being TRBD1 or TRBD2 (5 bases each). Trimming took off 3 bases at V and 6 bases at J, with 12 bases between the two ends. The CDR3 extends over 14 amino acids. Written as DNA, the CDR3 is TGTGCCAGCAGTTTTTGGGGGAGCGGCAATGAGCAGTTCTTC. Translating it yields CASSFWGSGNEQFF.

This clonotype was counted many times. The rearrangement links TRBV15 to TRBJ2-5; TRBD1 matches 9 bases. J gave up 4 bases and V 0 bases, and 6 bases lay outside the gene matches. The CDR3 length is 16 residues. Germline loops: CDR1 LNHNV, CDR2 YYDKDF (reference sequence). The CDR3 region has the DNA TGTGCCACCAGCAGAGATCTGGGACAGGGAAGAGAGACCCAGTACTTC. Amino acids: CATSRDLGQGRETQYF. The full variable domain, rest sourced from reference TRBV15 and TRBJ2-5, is DAMVIQNPRYQVTQFGKPVTLSCSQTLNHNVMYWYQQKSSQAPKLLFHYYDKDFNNEADTPDNFQSRRPNTSFCFLDIRSPGLGDTAMYLCATSRDLGQGRETQYFGPGTRLLVL.

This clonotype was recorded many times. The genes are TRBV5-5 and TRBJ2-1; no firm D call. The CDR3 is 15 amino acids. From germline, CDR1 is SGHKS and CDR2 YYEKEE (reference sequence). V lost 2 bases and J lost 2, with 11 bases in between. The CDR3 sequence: CASSFVPGTYNEQFF. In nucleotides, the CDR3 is TGTGCCAGCAGCTTCGTACCGGGTACCTACAATGAGCAGTTCTTC.

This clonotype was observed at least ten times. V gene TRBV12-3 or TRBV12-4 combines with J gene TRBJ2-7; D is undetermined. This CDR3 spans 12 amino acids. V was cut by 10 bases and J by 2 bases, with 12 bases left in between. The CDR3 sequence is CATSSVTYEQYF. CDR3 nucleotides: TGTGCCACCTCGTCGGTAACCTACGAGCAGTACTTC.

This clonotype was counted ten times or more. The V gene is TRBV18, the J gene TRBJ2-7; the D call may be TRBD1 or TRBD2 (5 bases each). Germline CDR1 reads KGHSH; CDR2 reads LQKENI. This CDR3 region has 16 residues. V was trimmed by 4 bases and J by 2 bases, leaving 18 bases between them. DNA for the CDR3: TGTGCCAGCTCACTAAACCCCGGGACGCCAGCCTACGAGCAGTACTTC. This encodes CASSLNPGTPAYEQYF.

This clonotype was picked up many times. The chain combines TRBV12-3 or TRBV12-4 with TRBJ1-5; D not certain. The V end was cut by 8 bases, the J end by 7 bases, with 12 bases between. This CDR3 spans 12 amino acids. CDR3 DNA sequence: TGTGCCAGCTCTGCGGGCGGGCAGCCCCAGCATTTT. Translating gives CASSAGGQPQHF.

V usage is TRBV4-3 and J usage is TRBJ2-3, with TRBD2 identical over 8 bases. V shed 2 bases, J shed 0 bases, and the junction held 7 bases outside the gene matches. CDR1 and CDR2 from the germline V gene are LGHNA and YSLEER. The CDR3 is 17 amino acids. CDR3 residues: CASSQTVASGSTDTQYF. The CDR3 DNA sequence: TGCGCCAGCAGCCAAACAGTCGCTAGCGGGAGCACAGATACGCAGTATTTT.

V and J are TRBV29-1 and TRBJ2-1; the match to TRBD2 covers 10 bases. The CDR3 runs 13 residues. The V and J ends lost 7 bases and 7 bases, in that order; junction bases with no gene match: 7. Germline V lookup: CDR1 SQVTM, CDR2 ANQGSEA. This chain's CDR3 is CSESSGRGNEQFF. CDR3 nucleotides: TGCAGCGAATCTAGCGGGAGAGGAAATGAGCAGTTCTTC.

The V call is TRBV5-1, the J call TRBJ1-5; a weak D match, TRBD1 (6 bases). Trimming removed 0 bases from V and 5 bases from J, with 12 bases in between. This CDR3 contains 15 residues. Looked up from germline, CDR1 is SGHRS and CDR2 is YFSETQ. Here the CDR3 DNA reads TGCGCCAGCAGCTTGGAGGGGGTCGGTTATCAGCCCCAGCATTTT. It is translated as CASSLEGVGYQPQHF.

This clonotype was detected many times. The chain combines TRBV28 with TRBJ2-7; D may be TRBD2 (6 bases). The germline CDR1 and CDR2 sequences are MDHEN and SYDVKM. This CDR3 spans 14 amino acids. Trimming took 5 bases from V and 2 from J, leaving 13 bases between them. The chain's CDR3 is CASSLTGLAYEQYF. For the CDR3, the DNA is TGTGCCAGCAGTCTAACGGGACTCGCCTACGAGCAGTACTTC.

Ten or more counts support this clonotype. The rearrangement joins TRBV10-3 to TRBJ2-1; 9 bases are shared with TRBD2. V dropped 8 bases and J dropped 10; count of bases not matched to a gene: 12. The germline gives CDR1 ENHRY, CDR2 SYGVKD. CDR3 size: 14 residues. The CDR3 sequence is CAIRTSSGIGEQFF. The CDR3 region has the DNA TGTGCCATCCGTACGTCTAGCGGGATAGGGGAGCAGTTCTTC.

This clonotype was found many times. CDR3 in DNA: TGCAGCGCTGACCCAGGGAGCCCCGGGGAGCTGTTTTTT. Translating it yields CSADPGSPGELFF. The chain has TRBV29-1 and TRBJ2-2; possibly TRBD1 or TRBD2 for D (5 bases each). Trimming removed 7 bases from V and 6 bases from J, with 15 bases in between. The CDR3 extends over 13 amino acids. Looked up from germline, CDR1 is SQVTM and CDR2 is ANQGSEA.

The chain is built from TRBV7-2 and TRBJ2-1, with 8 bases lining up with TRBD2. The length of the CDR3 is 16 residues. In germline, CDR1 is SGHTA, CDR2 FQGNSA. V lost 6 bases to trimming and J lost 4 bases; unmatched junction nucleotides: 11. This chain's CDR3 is CASSSNPGLGYNEQFF. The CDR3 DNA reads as TGTGCCAGCAGTTCCAATCCGGGACTAGGGTACAATGAGCAGTTCTTC.

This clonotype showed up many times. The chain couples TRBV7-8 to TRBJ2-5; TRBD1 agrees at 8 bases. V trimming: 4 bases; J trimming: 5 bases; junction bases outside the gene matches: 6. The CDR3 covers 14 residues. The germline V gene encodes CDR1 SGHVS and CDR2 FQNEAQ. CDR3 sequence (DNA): TGTGCCAGCAGCTACACAGGGGGGAGGGAGACCCAGTACTTC. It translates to CASSYTGGRETQYF.

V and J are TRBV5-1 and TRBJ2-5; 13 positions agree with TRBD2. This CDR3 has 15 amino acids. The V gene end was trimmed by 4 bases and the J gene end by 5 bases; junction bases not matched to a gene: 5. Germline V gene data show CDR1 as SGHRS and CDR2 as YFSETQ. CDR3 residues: CASSPGLAGAETQYF. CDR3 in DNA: TGCGCCAGCAGCCCTGGACTAGCGGGAGCGGAGACCCAGTACTTC.